This T cell receptor (beta chain) was sequenced in a study of T cells in Graves' hyperthyroidism and ophthalmopathy. The CDR3 is made up of 15 amino acids. From germline, CDR1 is SGDLS and CDR2 YYNGEE. The trim removed 3 bases at V and 1 base at J, leaving 2 bases unmatched. No ophthalmopathy progression within 18 months constituted stable Graves' hyperthyroidism. A patient was excluded if there was uncontrolled infection, other autoimmune disease, pregnancy or lactation. Study observations and caveats: Ophthalmopathy and stable hyperthyroidism were separated by a 13 V-J model. It was a median around seven months before onset that the model predicted ophthalmopathy.

Template material for amplifying TCR beta CDR3 regions consisted of RNA transcripts. With the HTBI primer set, the TCR CDR3 went through a first round of RT-PCR. Each CDR3 protein is one row after TCRdb ran MiXCR on the multiplex PCR reads. The sample consists of just over 550,000 distinct CDR3 sequences, 46% of them appearing once. With respect to this clonotype: Its target is not known.

V usage is TRBV9 and J usage is TRBJ1-5; 9 bases agree with TRBD1. The sample comprised peripheral blood or thyroid tissue (not recorded which). The receptor was derived from a young woman with Graves' hyperthyroidism. CDR3 DNA sequence: TGTGCCAGCAGCGGGGGACAGGGAAGCAATCAGCCCCAGCATTTT. It specifies CASSGGQGSNQPQHF.